These 2 T cell receptor beta chains share one sample of origin, sequenced in a study of CD8+ T cells in alopecia areata. The sample's treatment: oral pan-JAK inhibitor, 5-10 mg twice daily. It was cDNA, reverse transcribed from extracted RNA, that served as the sequencing template. The table came from immunoSEQ multiplex PCR; TCRdb's copy has only in-frame clones and leaves some out. The table includes fewer than 110,000 clones, less than 90% detected once. The source material was CD8+ T cells sorted from blood, sampled at week 24, from a patient treated with tofacitinib. The origin of the receptors is a human donor with alopecia areata.

This clone was detected a few times. V usage is TRBV27 and J usage is TRBJ2-7; TRBD1 agrees at 7 bases. CDR1 MNHEY and CDR2 SMNVEV come from the germline V gene (reference sequence). The J segment lost 4 bases and the V segment lost 5 bases, leaving 8 bases of the junction unmatched. The length of the CDR3 is 14 residues. CDR3 DNA sequence: TGTGCCAGCAGTGAGACAGGGTTTTCTTACGAGCAGTACTTC. This encodes CASSETGFSYEQYF.

The rearrangement joins TRBV11-2 to TRBJ2-1; D gene unclear. V was pared by 0 bases and J by 3 bases, with 9 bases between. Germline V gene data show CDR1 as SGHAT and CDR2 as FQNNGV. This CDR3 is 15 amino acids long. The CDR3 DNA is TGTGCCAGCAGCTTAGATCTAAGCAGCTACAATGAGCAGTTCTTC. Protein sequence: CASSLDLSSYNEQFF.